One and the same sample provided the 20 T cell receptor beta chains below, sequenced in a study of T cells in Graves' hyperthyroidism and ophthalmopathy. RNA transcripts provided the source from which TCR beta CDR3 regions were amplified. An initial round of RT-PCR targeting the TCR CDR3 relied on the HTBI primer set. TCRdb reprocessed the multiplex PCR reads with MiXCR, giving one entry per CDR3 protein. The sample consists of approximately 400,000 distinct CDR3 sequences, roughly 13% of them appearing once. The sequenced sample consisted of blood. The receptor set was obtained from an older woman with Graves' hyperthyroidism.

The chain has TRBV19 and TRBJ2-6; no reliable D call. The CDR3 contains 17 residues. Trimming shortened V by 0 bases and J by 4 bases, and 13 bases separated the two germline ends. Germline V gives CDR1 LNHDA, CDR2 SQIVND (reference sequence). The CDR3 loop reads CASSIDRYGTGANVLTF. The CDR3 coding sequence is TGTGCCAGTAGTATAGATCGTTACGGTACAGGGGCCAACGTCCTGACTTTC.

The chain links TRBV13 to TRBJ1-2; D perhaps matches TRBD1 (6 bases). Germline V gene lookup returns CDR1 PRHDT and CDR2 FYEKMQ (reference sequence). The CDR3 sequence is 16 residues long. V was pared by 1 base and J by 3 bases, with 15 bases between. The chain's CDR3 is CASSLAGGRIDYGYTF. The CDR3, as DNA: TGTGCCAGCAGCTTAGCGGGGGGGCGCATTGACTATGGCTACACCTTC.

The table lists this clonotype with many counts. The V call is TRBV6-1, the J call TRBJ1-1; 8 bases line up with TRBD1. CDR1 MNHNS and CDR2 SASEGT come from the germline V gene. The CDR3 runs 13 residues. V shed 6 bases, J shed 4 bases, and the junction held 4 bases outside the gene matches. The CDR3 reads CASRFRGPTEAFF. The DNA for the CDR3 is TGTGCCAGCAGGTTCAGGGGGCCCACTGAAGCTTTCTTT.

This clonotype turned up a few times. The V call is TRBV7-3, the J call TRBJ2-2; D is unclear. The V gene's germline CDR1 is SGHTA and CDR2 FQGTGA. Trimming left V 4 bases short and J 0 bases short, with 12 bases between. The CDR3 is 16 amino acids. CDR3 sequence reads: CASSSRLSANTGELFF. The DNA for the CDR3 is TGTGCCAGCAGCTCTCGCCTGTCCGCGAACACCGGGGAGCTGTTTTTT.

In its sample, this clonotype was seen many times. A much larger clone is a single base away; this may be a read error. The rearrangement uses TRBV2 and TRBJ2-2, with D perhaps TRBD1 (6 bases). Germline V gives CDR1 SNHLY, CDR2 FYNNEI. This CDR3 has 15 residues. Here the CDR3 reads CASRGFRGNTGKLFF. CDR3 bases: TGTGCCAGCAGGGGATTCAGGGGAAACACCGGGAAGCTGTTTTTT.

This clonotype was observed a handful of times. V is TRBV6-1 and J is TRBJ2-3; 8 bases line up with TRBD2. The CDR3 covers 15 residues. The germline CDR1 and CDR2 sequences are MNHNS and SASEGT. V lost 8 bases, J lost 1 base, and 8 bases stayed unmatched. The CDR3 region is CASVGGRTGTDTQYF. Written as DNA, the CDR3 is TGTGCCAGCGTCGGCGGGAGGACAGGCACAGATACGCAGTATTTT.

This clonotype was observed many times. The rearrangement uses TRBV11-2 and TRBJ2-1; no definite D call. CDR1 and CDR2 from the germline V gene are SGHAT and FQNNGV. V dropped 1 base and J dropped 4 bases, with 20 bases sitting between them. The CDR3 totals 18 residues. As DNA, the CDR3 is TGTGCCAGCAGCTTAGTAGGTCCCCCGGAGATTCGGTACAATGAGCAGTTCTTC. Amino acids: CASSLVGPPEIRYNEQFF.

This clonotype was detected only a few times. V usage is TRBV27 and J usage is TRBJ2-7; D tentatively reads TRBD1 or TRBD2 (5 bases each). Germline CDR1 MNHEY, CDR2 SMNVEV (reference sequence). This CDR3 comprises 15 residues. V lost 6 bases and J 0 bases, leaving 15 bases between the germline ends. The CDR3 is CASRGKRDVSYEQYF. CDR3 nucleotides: TGTGCCAGCAGGGGGAAACGGGACGTCTCCTACGAGCAGTACTTC.

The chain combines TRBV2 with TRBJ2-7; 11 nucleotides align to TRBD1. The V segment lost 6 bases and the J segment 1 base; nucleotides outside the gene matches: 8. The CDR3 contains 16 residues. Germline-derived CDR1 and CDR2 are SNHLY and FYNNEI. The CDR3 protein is CASSELGDRGSYEQYF. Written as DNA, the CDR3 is TGTGCCAGCAGCGAATTAGGGGACAGGGGGTCCTACGAGCAGTACTTC. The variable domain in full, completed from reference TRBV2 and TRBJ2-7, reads EPEVTQTPSHQVTQMGQEVILRCVPISNHLYFYWYRQILGQKVEFLVSFYNNEISEKSEIFDDQFSVERPDGSNFTLKIRSTKLEDSAMYFCASSELGDRGSYEQYFGPGTRLTVT.

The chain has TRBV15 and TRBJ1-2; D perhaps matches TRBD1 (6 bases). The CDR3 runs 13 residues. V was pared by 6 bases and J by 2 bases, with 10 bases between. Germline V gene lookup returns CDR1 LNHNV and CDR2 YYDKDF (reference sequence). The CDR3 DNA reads TGTGCCACCAGTAAGGACAGAAACTATGGCTACACCTTC. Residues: CATSKDRNYGYTF.

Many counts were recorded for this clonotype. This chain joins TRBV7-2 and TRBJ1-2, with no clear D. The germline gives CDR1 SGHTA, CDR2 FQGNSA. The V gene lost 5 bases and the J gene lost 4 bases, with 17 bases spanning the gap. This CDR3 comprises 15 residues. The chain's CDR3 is CASSPGPRTGYGYTF. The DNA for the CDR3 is TGTGCCAGCAGCCCTGGGCCCCGGACGGGCTATGGCTACACCTTC. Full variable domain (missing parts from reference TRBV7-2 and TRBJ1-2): GAGVSQSPSNKVTEKGKDVELRCDPISGHTALYWYRQSLGQGLEFLIYFQGNSAPDKSGLPSDRFSAERTGGSVSTLTIQRTQQEDSAVYLCASSPGPRTGYGYTFGSGTRLTVV.

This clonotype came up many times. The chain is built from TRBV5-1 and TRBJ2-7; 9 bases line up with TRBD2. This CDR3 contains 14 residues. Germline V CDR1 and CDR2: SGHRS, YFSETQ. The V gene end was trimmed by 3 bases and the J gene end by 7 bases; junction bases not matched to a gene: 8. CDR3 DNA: TGCGCCAGCAGCTCGACTAGCGGAGCGGGAGAGCAGTACTTC. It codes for CASSSTSGAGEQYF.

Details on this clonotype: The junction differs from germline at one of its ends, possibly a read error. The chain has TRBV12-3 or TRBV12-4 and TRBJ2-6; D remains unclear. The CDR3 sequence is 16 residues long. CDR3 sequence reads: CANSFSIPSGANVLTF. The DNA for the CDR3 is TGTGCCAACAGTTTTTCCATCCCCTCTGGGGCCAACGTCCTGACTTTC.

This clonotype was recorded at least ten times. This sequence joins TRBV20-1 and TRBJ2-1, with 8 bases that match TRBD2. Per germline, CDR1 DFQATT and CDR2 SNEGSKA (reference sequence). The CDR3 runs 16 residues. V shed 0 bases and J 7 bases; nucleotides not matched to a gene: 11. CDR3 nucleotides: TGCAGTGCTAGAGATTCGTCCGGGAGGGGACCAAATGAGCAGTTCTTC. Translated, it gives CSARDSSGRGPNEQFF.

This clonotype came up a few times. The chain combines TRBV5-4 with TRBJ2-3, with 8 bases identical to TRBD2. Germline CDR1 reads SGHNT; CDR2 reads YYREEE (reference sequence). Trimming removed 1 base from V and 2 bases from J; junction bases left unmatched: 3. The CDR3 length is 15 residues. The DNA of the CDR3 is TGTGCCAGCAGCTTGACTAGCGGAAACACAGATACGCAGTATTTT. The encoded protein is CASSLTSGNTDTQYF.

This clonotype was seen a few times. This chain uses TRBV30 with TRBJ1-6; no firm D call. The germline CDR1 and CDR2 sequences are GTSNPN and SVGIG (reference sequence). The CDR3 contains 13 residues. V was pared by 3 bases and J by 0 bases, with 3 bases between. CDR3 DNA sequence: TGTGCCTGGAGGAGCTCCTATAATTCACCCCTCCACTTT. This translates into CAWRSSYNSPLHF.

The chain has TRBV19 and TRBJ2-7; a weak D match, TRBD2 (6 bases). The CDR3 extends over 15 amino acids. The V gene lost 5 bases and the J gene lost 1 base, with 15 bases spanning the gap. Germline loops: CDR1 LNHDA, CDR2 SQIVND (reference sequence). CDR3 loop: CASSRTGAGSYEQYF. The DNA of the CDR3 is TGTGCCAGTAGTCGGACGGGAGCCGGATCCTACGAGCAGTACTTC. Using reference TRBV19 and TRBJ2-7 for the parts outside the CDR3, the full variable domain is DGGITQSPKYLFRKEGQNVTLSCEQNLNHDAMYWYRQDPGQGLRLIYYSQIVNDFQKGDIAEGYSVSREKKESFPLTVTSAQKNPTAFYLCASSRTGAGSYEQYFGPGTRLTVT.

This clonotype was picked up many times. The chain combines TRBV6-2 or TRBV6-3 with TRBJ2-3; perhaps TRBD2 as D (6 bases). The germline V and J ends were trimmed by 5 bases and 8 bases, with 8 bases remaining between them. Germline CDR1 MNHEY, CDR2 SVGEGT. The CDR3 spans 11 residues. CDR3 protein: CASSASATQYF. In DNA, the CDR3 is TGTGCCAGCAGTGCTAGCGCTACGCAGTATTTT.

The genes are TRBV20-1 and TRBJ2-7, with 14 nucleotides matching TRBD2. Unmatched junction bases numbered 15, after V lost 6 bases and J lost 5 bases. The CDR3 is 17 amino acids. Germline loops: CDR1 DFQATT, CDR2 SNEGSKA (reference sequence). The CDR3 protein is CSARLAGGPHGEDEQYF. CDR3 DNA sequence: TGCAGTGCAAGACTAGCGGGAGGGCCCCACGGCGAGGACGAGCAGTACTTC.

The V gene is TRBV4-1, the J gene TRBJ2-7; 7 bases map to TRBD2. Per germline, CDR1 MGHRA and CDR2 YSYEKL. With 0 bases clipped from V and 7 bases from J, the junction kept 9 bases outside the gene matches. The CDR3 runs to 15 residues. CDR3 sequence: CASSQDLAGAGEQYF. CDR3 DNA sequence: TGCGCCAGCAGCCAAGATCTGGCGGGAGCGGGGGAGCAGTACTTC.